The 10 T cell receptor beta chains below all came from one sample that was sequenced in a study of T cell responses to AZD1222 COVID-19 vaccine. Clones were read by immunoSEQ multiplex PCR, and TCRdb kept only the in-frame ones, dropping some. The table shows about 260,000 clones, with more than 80% occurring only once. The input for sequencing was peripheral blood, taken on day 0 of AZD1222 vaccination. All receptors come from an adult in good health.

The J gene is TRBJ2-7, the V gene TRBV25-1; D call uncertain. With 2 bases removed from V and 2 bases from J, the gap between germline ends came to 10 bases. The germline V gene has CDR1 MGHDK and CDR2 SYGVNS. The CDR3 totals 14 residues. CDR3: CASSENLYPYEQYF. The CDR3 DNA sequence: TGTGCCAGCAGTGAAAACCTCTACCCCTACGAGCAGTACTTC.

CDR3 sequence reads: CASSFRREGATIYF. In DNA form, the CDR3 reads TGTGCCAGCAGTTTCCGAAGAGAAGGGGCCACCATATATTTT. The genes are TRBV27 and TRBJ1-3, with D possibly TRBD1 on 5 matching bases. Germline CDR1 reads MNHEY; CDR2 reads SMNVEV (reference sequence). The CDR3 has 14 amino acids. The V gene lost 3 bases and the J gene lost 9 bases, with 15 bases spanning the gap.

As DNA, the CDR3 is TGCGCCAGCAGCTTGGCCCTGACTAGCACAGATACGCAGTATTTT. Its translation is CASSLALTSTDTQYF. This sequence joins TRBV5-1 and TRBJ2-3; D unresolved. Trimming cost V 0 bases and J 0 bases, with 8 bases left between them. Per germline, CDR1 SGHRS and CDR2 YFSETQ. This CDR3 contains 15 residues.

V usage is TRBV27 and J usage is TRBJ2-1; TRBD2 matches 11 bases. Germline lookup yields CDR1 MNHEY and CDR2 SMNVEV (reference sequence). V was pared by 5 bases and J by 5 bases, with 5 bases of the junction left unmatched. The CDR3 runs to 15 residues. CDR3 sequence (DNA): TGTGCCAGCAGTCACGGGACTAGCGGCAACAATGAGCAGTTCTTC. It specifies CASSHGTSGNNEQFF.

The V gene is TRBV7-9, the J gene TRBJ1-2, with D hard to call. The CDR3 is 13 residues long. V lost 3 bases to trimming and J lost 8 bases, with 13 bases between them. Germline CDR1 SEHNR, CDR2 FQNEAQ (reference sequence). CDR3 residues: CASSFLKGGGYTF. CDR3 nucleotides: TGTGCCAGCAGCTTTCTGAAGGGTGGCGGCTACACCTTC.

The rearrangement joins TRBV28 to TRBJ2-2; a possible D gene is TRBD2 (7 bases). Per germline, CDR1 MDHEN and CDR2 SYDVKM. The CDR3 spans 15 residues. V lost 3 bases, J lost 2 bases, and 10 bases lay in between. CDR3 protein: CASSFGGHNTGELFF. CDR3 DNA sequence: TGTGCCAGCAGTTTCGGGGGGCACAACACCGGGGAGCTGTTTTTT.

This chain connects TRBV6-5 to TRBJ2-1; D unresolved. Trimming removed 2 bases from V and 5 bases from J, with 13 bases in between. This CDR3 comprises 15 residues. CDR1 and CDR2 (germline): MNHEY, SVGAGI. The CDR3, as DNA: TGTGCCAGCAGTTACACCCGTTGGCAGAACAATGAGCAGTTCTTC. Amino acid sequence: CASSYTRWQNNEQFF.

This chain links TRBV7-3 with TRBJ2-7; D is uncertain. The CDR3 covers 14 residues. Germline V gives CDR1 SGHTA, CDR2 FQGTGA. Trimming took off 7 bases at V and 7 bases at J, with 20 bases between the two ends. The CDR3 DNA reads as TGTGCCAGCACCCCCCTGGTGGCCCGACGGGAGCAGTACTTC. This gives the protein CASTPLVARREQYF.

This chain uses TRBV4-1 with TRBJ2-3; 10 nucleotides agree with TRBD2. This CDR3 comprises 15 residues. Germline trimming cut 1 base from V and 3 bases from J; bases unmatched to any gene: 1. In germline, CDR1 is MGHRA, CDR2 YSYEKL. CDR3 DNA: TGCGCCAGCAGCCAAGCGGGACTAGCGACAGATACGCAGTATTTT. Its translation: CASSQAGLATDTQYF.

The chain has TRBV14 and TRBJ2-7, with 7 bases fitting TRBD2. Germline V lookup: CDR1 SGHDN, CDR2 FVKESK. CDR3 length: 13 residues. V gave up 6 bases and J gave up 3 bases; unmatched junction bases: 5. The CDR3 bases are TGTGCCAGCAGTCGGACTAGTGTCTACGAGCAGTACTTC. It encodes CASSRTSVYEQYF.